The source of this T cell receptor beta chain is a study of siplizumab effects on memory and regulatory T cells. Clones were sequenced by immunoSEQ multiplex PCR, and TCRdb holds only the in-frame ones, with some missing. The repertoire holds around 100,000 clones, more than 90% seen once, with around 0.15% in the top ten. Germline V gene data show CDR1 as MNHNS and CDR2 as SASEGT. The trim removed 6 bases at V and 5 bases at J, leaving 3 bases unmatched. The CDR3 spans 13 residues. Points from the study as a whole: The alloresponse seemed to draw substantially on naive T cells, which appeared more diverse than memory cells. Significant reduction of alloreactive sequences traceable to unstimulated CD4+ memory cells was observed with siplizumab. Mappable CD4+ clones that were alloreactive averaged 68.8% Treg-derived with siplizumab versus roughly 25% in controls. Proliferating siplizumab-culture Tregs lacked confirmation of suppressive function.

Regarding this clone: No antigen is known for it.

The receptor was derived from a human donor in good health. The chain joins TRBV6-1 to TRBJ2-5, with 10 positions matching TRBD1. The sample taken for sequencing was CD4+ T cells sorted from blood. The CDR3 here is CASSRDRGETQYF. The CDR3 nucleotides read TGTGCCAGCAGCCGGGACAGGGGTGAGACCCAGTACTTC.